This TCR beta chain is from a study of tumor-infiltrating lymphocytes in primary liver carcinoma. The researchers produced TCR beta cDNA from 500 ng total RNA with a constant-region primer. Three nested multiplex PCR rounds, a slightly modified ARM-PCR, produced the libraries for TCR beta. Each CDR3 protein is one row after TCRdb ran MiXCR on the multiplex PCR reads. The sample carries more than 95,000 distinct CDR3 sequences, 55% to 75% recorded once. Notes on this clonotype: Its antigen remains unknown. Compared with germline, one end of the junction differs, possibly owing to a read error.

Co-extracting RNA and DNA was done with 20-30 mg of unsorted bulk tissue as input. Primary liver carcinoma in the patients was surgically resected. No treatment had been given to the patients, who were chronically infected with HBV. All of the tumor samples contained over 75% viable tumor cells. Findings and caveats of the study: Tumor-adjacent and tumor-blood pairs overlapped less than tumor region pairs did.

The clonotype was recovered from a woman aged 60-75 years with primary liver carcinoma and hepatitis B virus infection. Sequencing was performed on liver tumor tissue from sampling region 3. Subset denoted: tumor region T3, left-lateral pole.

The CDR3 DNA reads as TGTGCCAGCAGCCAAAGGGGGACGGATGAGCAGCTCTTC. This sequence encodes CASSQRGTDEQLF. The J gene is TRBJ2-1, the V gene TRBV14; the D gene is possibly TRBD1 (6 bases). Germline CDR1 is SGHDN and CDR2 is FVKESK. This CDR3 is 13 amino acids long.